The 20 T cell receptor beta chains given below trace back to one sample, sequenced in a study of identical twins. TCRdb processed the 5' RACE reads anew with MiXCR; each CDR3 protein has one entry. The sample has 550,000 to 700,000 distinct CDR3 sequences, roughly 9.5% seen once. Another study also made use of these data, one on yellow fever vaccine responses in identical twins.

Sequences were obtained from PBMCs. These receptors all stem from a woman between 18 and 30 years old in good health.

The sample holds a few counts of this clonotype. J is TRBJ1-4 and V is TRBV19; D gene unclear. CDR3 length equals 15 residues. The germline CDR1 and CDR2 sequences are LNHDA and SQIVND (reference sequence). Trimming pared 6 bases from V and 0 bases from J, leaving 11 bases between. The CDR3: CASRPRIATNEKLFF. The CDR3 DNA reads TGTGCCAGTAGACCTCGAATCGCAACTAATGAAAAACTGTTTTTT.

The sample holds a few counts of this clonotype. V and J are TRBV5-1 and TRBJ2-1; TRBD2 agrees at 7 bases. After removal of 2 bases from V and 3 bases from J, the junction contained 8 bases not matched to a gene. CDR1 SGHRS and CDR2 YFSETQ come from the germline V gene. This CDR3 has 16 residues. The CDR3 loop is CASSFRSSGNYNEQFF. Written as DNA, the CDR3 is TGCGCCAGCAGCTTTCGTTCTAGCGGAAACTACAATGAGCAGTTCTTC.

The chain links TRBV9 to TRBJ2-7; TRBD1 might be the D (7 bases). Germline CDR1 reads SGDLS; CDR2 reads YYNGEE. The CDR3 is 15 residues long. Trimming removed 3 bases at V and 2 bases at J, with 15 bases between. CDR3 nucleotide sequence: TGTGCCAGCAGCGCGCGACAGGGAGGACCCTACGAGCAGTACTTC. It is translated as CASSARQGGPYEQYF.

Worth noting for this clonotype: One end of the junction does not line up with germline, which may come from a read error. The rearrangement joins TRBV6-1 to TRBJ2-2, with D perhaps being TRBD1 or TRBD2 (6 bases each). CDR3 length equals 16 residues. Looked up from germline, CDR1 is MNHNS and CDR2 is SASEGT. CDR3 coding DNA: TGTGCCGGCAGCCCACTGGGGGGCTTGGACACCGGGGAGCTGTTTTTT. Translation: CAGSPLGGLDTGELFF.

This chain uses TRBV5-1 with TRBJ2-7, with a tentative D call TRBD1 (6 bases). V dropped 0 bases and J dropped 9 bases, with 16 bases sitting between them. Germline CDR1 SGHRS, CDR2 YFSETQ. The CDR3 spans 14 residues. This CDR3 is CASSLDTQGNGQYF. The CDR3, as DNA: TGCGCCAGCAGCTTGGATACACAGGGAAACGGGCAGTACTTC. Variable domain in full (rest from reference TRBV5-1 and TRBJ2-7): KAGVTQTPRYLIKTRGQQVTLSCSPISGHRSVSWYQQTPGQGLQFLFEYFSETQRNKGNFPGRFSGRQFSNSRSEMNVSTLELGDSALYLCASSLDTQGNGQYFGPGTRLTVT.

Many counts were recorded for this clonotype. This sequence joins TRBV4-3 and TRBJ2-1; 7 bases agree with TRBD1. The CDR3 extends over 12 amino acids. Unmatched junction bases numbered 2, after V lost 4 bases and J lost 8 bases. Per germline, CDR1 LGHNA and CDR2 YSLEER. CDR3 nucleotides: TGCGCCAGCAGCCGAGGGGGCTATGAGCAGTTCTTC. This encodes CASSRGGYEQFF.

This clonotype has at least ten counts. The chain uses TRBV29-1 and TRBJ2-7; D is uncertain. The CDR3 sequence is 14 residues long. Between the trimmed V and J ends, which lost 3 bases and 0 bases, there was a span of 12 bases. Germline lookup yields CDR1 SQVTM and CDR2 ANQGSEA. In DNA form, the CDR3 reads TGCAGCGTTGATTCAGGTCAAAGCTCCTACGAGCAGTACTTC. Its protein is CSVDSGQSSYEQYF.

This clonotype has ten or more counts. The genes are TRBV7-2 and TRBJ2-7, with 13 bases fitting TRBD2. Trimming cost V 4 bases and J 4 bases; bases outside gene matches: 1. The germline V gene has CDR1 SGHTA and CDR2 FQGNSA. The CDR3 has 14 amino acids. CDR3 region: CASSWTSGSYEQYF. The CDR3 coding sequence is TGTGCCAGCAGCTGGACTAGCGGGAGTTACGAGCAGTACTTC.

The table lists this clonotype with many counts. The chain uses TRBV10-3 and TRBJ2-7; D gene uncertain. The CDR3 runs 13 residues. CDR1 is ENHRY and CDR2 is SYGVKD in the germline V gene. Trimming cost V 10 bases and J 3 bases, with 16 bases left between them. CDR3 amino acids: CARSIGTGYEQYF. The CDR3 DNA follows: TGTGCCAGATCTATTGGTACGGGCTACGAGCAGTACTTC.

CDR3 in amino acids: CASSKYGTAISYEQYF. CDR3 DNA: TGTGCCAGCAGCAAATACGGGACAGCGATTTCCTACGAGCAGTACTTC. The genes are TRBV14 and TRBJ2-7; 7 bases match TRBD1. CDR1 is SGHDN, CDR2 FVKESK, per germline. The J segment lost 1 base and the V segment lost 5 bases, leaving 11 bases of the junction unmatched. The CDR3 consists of 16 residues.

This clonotype has only a few counts. The chain carries TRBV27 and TRBJ2-1; D is unresolved. The V gene lost 0 bases and the J gene lost 0 bases, with 6 bases spanning the gap. The CDR3 length is 15 residues. Per germline, CDR1 MNHEY and CDR2 SMNVEV (reference sequence). The CDR3 DNA is TGTGCCAGCAGTTTATCCCCAGGCTCCTACAATGAGCAGTTCTTC. It translates to CASSLSPGSYNEQFF.

This clonotype was counted only a few times. The genes are TRBV12-3 or TRBV12-4 and TRBJ2-5; 7 bases match TRBD1. The CDR3 is 14 residues long. After removal of 3 bases from V and 2 bases from J, the junction contained 3 bases not matched to a gene. The CDR3 loop reads CASSFSDRQETQYF. As DNA, the CDR3 is TGTGCCAGCAGTTTTTCGGACAGGCAAGAGACCCAGTACTTC.

Comments on this clonotype: A read error may account for a junction end that differs from germline. The chain joins TRBV2 to TRBJ2-5; D unresolved. The CDR3 runs to 11 residues. CDR1 is SNHLY, CDR2 FYNNEI, per germline. The CDR3 reads CASSPEEIQYF. The CDR3, as DNA: TGTGCCAGCAGTCCCGAAGAGATCCAGTACTTC.

V gene TRBV11-2 combines with J gene TRBJ2-3; 10 nucleotides align to TRBD2. With V trimmed by 3 bases and J by 6 bases, 12 bases remained unmatched. Germline values: CDR1 SGHAT, CDR2 FQNNGV. The CDR3 runs 17 residues. The CDR3 DNA follows: TGTGCCAGCAGCTTTGATTCAGCGGGGGGGCTACGGGATACGCAGTATTTT. Translation: CASSFDSAGGLRDTQYF. Using reference TRBV11-2 and TRBJ2-3 for the parts outside the CDR3, the full variable domain is EAGVAQSPRYKIIEKRQSVAFWCNPISGHATLYWYQQILGQGPKLLIQFQNNGVVDDSQLPKDRFSAERLKGVDSTLKIQPAKLEDSAVYLCASSFDSAGGLRDTQYFGPGTRLTVL.

Of note for this clonotype: Since a much larger clone is just one base distant, this may be a read error. CDR3: CDSSQIRLGDEQFF. In DNA, the CDR3 is TGCGACAGCAGCCAAATCCGCCTTGGGGATGAGCAGTTCTTC. The V and J genes are TRBV4-3 and TRBJ2-1; D call uncertain. The CDR3 length is 14 residues. CDR1 and CDR2 (germline): LGHNA, YSLEER.

V is TRBV28 and J is TRBJ2-1; TRBD2 agrees at 8 bases. Germline CDR1 MDHEN, CDR2 SYDVKM. With V trimmed by 4 bases and J by 8 bases, 16 bases remained unmatched. The CDR3 totals 17 residues. In nucleotides, the CDR3 is TGTGCCAGCAGTTCCCCGGGTCTAGCGGGTTGGACGCATGAGCAGTTCTTC. Residues: CASSSPGLAGWTHEQFF.

This clonotype has just a few counts. The chain joins TRBV4-3 to TRBJ2-7; 9 bases line up with TRBD2. Trimming took 3 bases from V and 3 from J; bases not matched to a gene: 6. Germline V lookup: CDR1 LGHNA, CDR2 YSLEER. This CDR3 has 15 residues. CDR3 loop: CASSQTSGDYYEQYF. Here the CDR3 DNA reads TGCGCCAGCAGCCAGACTAGCGGAGATTACTACGAGCAGTACTTC.

This clonotype has more than one count but fewer than ten. The rearrangement uses TRBV29-1 and TRBJ1-2, with 7 bases aligning to TRBD1. The length of the CDR3 is 12 residues. The trim removed 6 bases at V and 11 bases at J, leaving 12 bases unmatched. Germline V gene lookup returns CDR1 SQVTM and CDR2 ANQGSEA. CDR3 nucleotides: TGCAGCGTACTCGGGACAGCCCAAGGGTACACCTTC. Translated, it gives CSVLGTAQGYTF.

Many counts were recorded for this clonotype. The rearrangement uses TRBV12-3 or TRBV12-4 and TRBJ2-5, with 8 bases lining up with TRBD1. V lost 2 bases and J lost 3; bases outside the gene matches: 8. The CDR3 spans 16 residues. The CDR3 coding sequence is TGTGCCAGCAGTTTAAGTGGGACAGGCGAGAAAGAGACCCAGTACTTC. Protein: CASSLSGTGEKETQYF.

The V call is TRBV7-6, the J call TRBJ2-3, with TRBD1 matching over 8 bases. The CDR3 has 17 amino acids. The J segment lost 5 bases and the V segment lost 5 bases, leaving 15 bases of the junction unmatched. CDR1 and CDR2 (germline): SGHVS, FNYEAQ. In nucleotides, the CDR3 is TGTGCCAGCAGCCCACTCCCGCAGGGGGCGCGTAGAGATACGCAGTATTTT. It is translated as CASSPLPQGARRDTQYF.